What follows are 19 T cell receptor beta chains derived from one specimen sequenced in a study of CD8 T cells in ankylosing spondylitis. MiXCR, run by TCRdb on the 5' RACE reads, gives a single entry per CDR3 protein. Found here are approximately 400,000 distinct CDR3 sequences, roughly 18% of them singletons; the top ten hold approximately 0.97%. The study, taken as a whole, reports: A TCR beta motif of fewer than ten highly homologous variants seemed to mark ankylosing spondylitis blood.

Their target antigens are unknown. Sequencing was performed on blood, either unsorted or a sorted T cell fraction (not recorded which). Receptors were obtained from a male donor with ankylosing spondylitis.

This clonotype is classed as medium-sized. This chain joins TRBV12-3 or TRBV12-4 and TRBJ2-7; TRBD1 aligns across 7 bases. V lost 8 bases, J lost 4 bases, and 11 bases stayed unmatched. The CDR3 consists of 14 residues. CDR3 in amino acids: CASGVEGARYEQYF. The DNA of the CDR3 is TGTGCCAGCGGGGTTGAGGGGGCGAGGTACGAGCAGTACTTC.

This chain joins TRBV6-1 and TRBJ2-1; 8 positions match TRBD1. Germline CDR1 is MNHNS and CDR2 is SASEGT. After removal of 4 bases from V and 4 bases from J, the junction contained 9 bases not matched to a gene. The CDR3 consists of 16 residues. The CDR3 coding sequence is TGTGCCAGCAGTGGGGCAGGGGGCGCGAATTACAATGAGCAGTTCTTC. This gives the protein CASSGAGGANYNEQFF.

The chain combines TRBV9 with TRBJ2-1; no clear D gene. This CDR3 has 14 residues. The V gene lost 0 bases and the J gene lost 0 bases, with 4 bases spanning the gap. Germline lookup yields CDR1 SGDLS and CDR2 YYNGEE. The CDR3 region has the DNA TGTGCCAGCAGCGTAGGAGACTCCTACAATGAGCAGTTCTTC. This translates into CASSVGDSYNEQFF.

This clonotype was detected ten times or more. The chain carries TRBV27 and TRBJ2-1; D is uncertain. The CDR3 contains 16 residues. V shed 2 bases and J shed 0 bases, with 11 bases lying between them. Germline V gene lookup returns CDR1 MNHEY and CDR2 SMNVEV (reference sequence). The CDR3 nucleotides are TGTGCCAGCAGTTTACAAACTGTTGTCTCCTACAATGAGCAGTTCTTC. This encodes CASSLQTVVSYNEQFF.

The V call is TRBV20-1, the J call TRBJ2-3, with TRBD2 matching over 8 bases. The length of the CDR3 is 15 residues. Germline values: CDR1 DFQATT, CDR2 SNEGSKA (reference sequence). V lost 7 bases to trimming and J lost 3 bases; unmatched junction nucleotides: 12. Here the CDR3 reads CSVKRAGGITDTQYF. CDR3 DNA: TGCAGTGTTAAGAGGGCGGGAGGTATAACAGATACGCAGTATTTT.

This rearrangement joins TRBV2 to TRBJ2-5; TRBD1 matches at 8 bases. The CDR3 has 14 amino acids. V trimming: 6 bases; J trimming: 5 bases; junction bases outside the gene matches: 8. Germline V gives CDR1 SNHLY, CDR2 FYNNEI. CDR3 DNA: TGTGCCAGCAGACGACAGGGGTCGTACGAGACCCAGTACTTC. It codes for CASRRQGSYETQYF.

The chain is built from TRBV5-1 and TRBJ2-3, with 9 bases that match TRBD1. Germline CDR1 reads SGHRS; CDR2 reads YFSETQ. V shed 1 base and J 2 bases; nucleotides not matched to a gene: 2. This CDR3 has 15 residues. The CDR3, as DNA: TGCGCCAGCAGCTTGTGGACAGGGGTCACAGATACGCAGTATTTT. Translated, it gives CASSLWTGVTDTQYF.

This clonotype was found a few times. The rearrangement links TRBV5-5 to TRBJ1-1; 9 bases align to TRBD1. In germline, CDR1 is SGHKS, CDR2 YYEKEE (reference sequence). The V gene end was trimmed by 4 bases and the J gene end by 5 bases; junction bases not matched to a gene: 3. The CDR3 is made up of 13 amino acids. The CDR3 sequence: CASSATGGTEAFF. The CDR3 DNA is TGTGCCAGCAGCGCGACAGGGGGGACTGAAGCTTTCTTT.

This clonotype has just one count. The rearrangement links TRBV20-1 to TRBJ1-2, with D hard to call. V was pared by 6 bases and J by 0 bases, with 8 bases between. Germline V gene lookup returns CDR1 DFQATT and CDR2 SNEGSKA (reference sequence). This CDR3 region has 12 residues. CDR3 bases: TGCAGTGCGAGACCGGCTAACTATGGCTACACCTTC. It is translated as CSARPANYGYTF.

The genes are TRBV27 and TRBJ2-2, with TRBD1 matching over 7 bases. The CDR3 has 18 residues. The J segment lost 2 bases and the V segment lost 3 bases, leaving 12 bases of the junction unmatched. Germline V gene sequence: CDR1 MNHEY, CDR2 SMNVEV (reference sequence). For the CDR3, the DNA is TGTGCCAGCAGTTTTTTTGGCCCTAGACAGGGAAACACCGGGGAGCTGTTTTTT. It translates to CASSFFGPRQGNTGELFF.

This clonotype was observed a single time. In nucleotides, the CDR3 is TGCGGGGAGGTTAGCTACCAAGAGACCCAGTACTTC. It translates to CGEVSYQETQYF. The chain combines TRBV23-1 with TRBJ2-5, with a tentative D call TRBD2 (6 bases). TRBV23-1 falls under the ORF class, with uncertain function. CDR3 length: 12 residues.

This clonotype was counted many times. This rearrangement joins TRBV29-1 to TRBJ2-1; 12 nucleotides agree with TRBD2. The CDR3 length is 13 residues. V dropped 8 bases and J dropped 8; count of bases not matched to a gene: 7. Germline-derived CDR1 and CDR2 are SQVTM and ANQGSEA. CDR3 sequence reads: CSLTSGSIDEQFF. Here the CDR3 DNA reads TGCAGCTTGACTAGCGGGAGTATCGATGAGCAGTTCTTC.

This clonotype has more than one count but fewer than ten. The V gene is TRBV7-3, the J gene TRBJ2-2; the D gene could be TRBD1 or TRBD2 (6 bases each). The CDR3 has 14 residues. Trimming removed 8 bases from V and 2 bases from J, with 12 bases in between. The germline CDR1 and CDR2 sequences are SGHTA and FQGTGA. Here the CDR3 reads CASSGGQNTGELFF. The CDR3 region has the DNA TGTGCCAGCTCCGGGGGCCAAAACACCGGGGAGCTGTTTTTT.

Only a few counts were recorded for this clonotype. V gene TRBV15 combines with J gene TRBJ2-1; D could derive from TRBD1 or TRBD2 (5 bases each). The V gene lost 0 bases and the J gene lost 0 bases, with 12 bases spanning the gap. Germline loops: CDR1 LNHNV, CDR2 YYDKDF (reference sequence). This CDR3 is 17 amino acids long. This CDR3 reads CATSRDEGPSSYNEQFF. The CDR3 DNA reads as TGTGCCACCAGCAGAGATGAGGGACCGAGCTCCTACAATGAGCAGTTCTTC.

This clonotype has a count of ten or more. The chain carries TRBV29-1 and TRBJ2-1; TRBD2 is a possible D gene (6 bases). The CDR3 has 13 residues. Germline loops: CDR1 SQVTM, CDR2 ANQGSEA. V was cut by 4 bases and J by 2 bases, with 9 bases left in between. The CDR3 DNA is TGCAGCGTTGTCGGGGAGGCCTACAATGAGCAGTTCTTC. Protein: CSVVGEAYNEQFF.

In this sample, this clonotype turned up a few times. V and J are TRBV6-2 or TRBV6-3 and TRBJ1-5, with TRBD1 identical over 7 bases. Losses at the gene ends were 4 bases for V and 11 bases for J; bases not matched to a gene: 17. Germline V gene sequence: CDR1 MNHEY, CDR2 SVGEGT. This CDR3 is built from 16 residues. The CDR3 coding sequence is TGTGCCAGCAGTTCCAGGGGGGCCCACACCTCATCAGCCCAGCATTTT. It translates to CASSSRGAHTSSAQHF.

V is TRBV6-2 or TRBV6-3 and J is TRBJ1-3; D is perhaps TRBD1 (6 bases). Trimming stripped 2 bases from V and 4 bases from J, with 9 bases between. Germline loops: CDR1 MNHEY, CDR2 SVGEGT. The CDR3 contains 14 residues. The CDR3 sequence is CASSYGQKGNTIYF. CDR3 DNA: TGTGCCAGCAGTTACGGACAGAAGGGAAACACCATATATTTT.

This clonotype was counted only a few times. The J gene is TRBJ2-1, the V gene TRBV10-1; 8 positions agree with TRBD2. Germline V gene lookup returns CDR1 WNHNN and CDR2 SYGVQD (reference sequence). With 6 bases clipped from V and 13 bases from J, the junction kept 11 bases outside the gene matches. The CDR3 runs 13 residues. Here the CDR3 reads CASSLSRGGKQFF. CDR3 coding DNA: TGCGCCAGCAGCCTCTCCCGGGGGGGAAAACAGTTCTTC.

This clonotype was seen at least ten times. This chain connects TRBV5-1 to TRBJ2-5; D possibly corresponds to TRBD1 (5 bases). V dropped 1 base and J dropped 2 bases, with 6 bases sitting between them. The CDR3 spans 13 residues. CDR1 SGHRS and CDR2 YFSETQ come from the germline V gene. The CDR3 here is CASSLPGQETQYF. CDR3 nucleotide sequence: TGCGCCAGCAGCTTGCCAGGGCAAGAGACCCAGTACTTC.